Following are 30 T cell receptor beta chains from one sample sequenced in a study of OX40 agonist ivuxolimab in advanced cancers. The repertoire was sequenced with immunoSEQ multiplex PCR; TCRdb's copy has only in-frame clones and lacks some. This sample yields 150,000 to 180,000 clones, of which 90% to 95% are seen a single time; around 0.33% belongs to the top ten. Sample: CD4+ or CD8+ T cells sorted from blood, taken in a trial of the OX40 agonist ivuxolimab. The receptors were gathered from an adult with an advanced solid tumor such as melanoma, head and neck, liver or kidney cancer.

The V and J genes are TRBV7-8 and TRBJ1-3; unclear D gene. The CDR3 is made up of 15 amino acids. In germline, CDR1 is SGHVS, CDR2 FQNEAQ. V was cut by 1 base and J by 0 bases, with 7 bases left in between. The CDR3 protein is CASSLVASSGNTIYF. The CDR3 nucleotides are TGTGCCAGCAGCTTAGTAGCTTCCTCTGGAAACACCATATATTTT.

The CDR3, as DNA: TGTGCCAGCAGCTTAGGGCTCACAGGGCTAGGCGCCGGGGAGCTGTTTTTT. Encoded protein: CASSLGLTGLGAGELFF. V gene TRBV7-3 combines with J gene TRBJ2-2; TRBD1 might be the D (6 bases). The germline V gene encodes CDR1 SGHTA and CDR2 FQGTGA. The CDR3 sequence is 17 residues long. V lost 2 bases and J lost 6, with 19 bases in between.

The V gene is TRBV27, the J gene TRBJ1-2; D is ambiguous. This CDR3 comprises 14 residues. The V end was cut by 3 bases, the J end by 7 bases, with 15 bases between. Per the germline V gene, CDR1 is MNHEY and CDR2 is SMNVEV (reference sequence). The CDR3 DNA sequence: TGTGCCAGCAGTTTTATAGGAGGGATAAGTGGCTACACCTTC. This translates into CASSFIGGISGYTF.

The V gene is TRBV6-5, the J gene TRBJ1-1, with 10 bases that match TRBD1. Losses at the gene ends were 2 bases for V and 3 bases for J; bases not matched to a gene: 3. CDR3 length: 15 residues. Per germline, CDR1 MNHEY and CDR2 SVGAGI. CDR3 amino acids: CASSYDRGLYTEAFF. As DNA, the CDR3 is TGTGCCAGCAGTTACGACAGGGGGCTGTACACTGAAGCTTTCTTT.

This clone showed up just once. In nucleotides, the CDR3 is TGTGCCAGCAGCGTGAAGGGGGTCAGTTCACCCCTCCACTTT. It specifies CASSVKGVSSPLHF. This sequence joins TRBV9 and TRBJ1-6; D might be TRBD1 (6 bases). Germline CDR1 is SGDLS and CDR2 is YYNGEE. Trimming pared 2 bases from V and 9 bases from J, leaving 12 bases between. This CDR3 contains 14 residues. Based on the CDR3 plus reference TRBV9 and TRBJ1-6, the full variable domain is DSGVTQTPKHLITATGQRVTLRCSPRSGDLSVYWYQQSLDQGLQFLIQYYNGEERAKGNILERFSAQQFPDLHSELNLSSLELGDSALYFCASSVKGVSSPLHFGNGTRLTVT.

The chain joins TRBV7-9 to TRBJ1-1, with D perhaps matching TRBD1 (5 bases). CDR3 size: 15 residues. Germline V gene sequence: CDR1 SEHNR, CDR2 FQNEAQ (reference sequence). V lost 7 bases, J lost 2 bases, and 17 bases lay in between. DNA of the CDR3: TGTGCCAGCACCCCAAGCCGGACAAGTAACACTGAAGCTTTCTTT. This sequence encodes CASTPSRTSNTEAFF.

This chain links TRBV27 with TRBJ2-3; the D gene is possibly TRBD1 (6 bases). CDR1 MNHEY and CDR2 SMNVEV come from the germline V gene (reference sequence). V was shortened by 6 bases and J by 0 bases, with 16 bases between the two germline ends. This CDR3 is 16 amino acids long. CDR3 nucleotides: TGTGCCAGCAGCGCGGAGGACAGATCTAGCACAGATACGCAGTATTTT. Its protein is CASSAEDRSSTDTQYF.

This clone has just one count. V and J are TRBV6-5 and TRBJ2-7, with D possibly TRBD1 on 6 matching bases. The CDR3 is 15 residues long. Looked up from germline, CDR1 is MNHEY and CDR2 is SVGAGI. V was cut by 1 base and J by 3 bases, with 13 bases left in between. The CDR3 sequence: CASSYLNRVDYEQYF. CDR3 nucleotides: TGTGCCAGCAGTTACTTGAACAGGGTTGACTACGAGCAGTACTTC.

The chain recombines TRBV6-5 with TRBJ2-3, with D perhaps TRBD2 (5 bases). The CDR3 runs 13 residues. The ends were cut back, 10 bases at V and 5 bases at J, with 16 bases in the middle. CDR1 and CDR2 from the germline V gene are MNHEY and SVGAGI. The CDR3 reads CATRTVSGDTQYF. The CDR3 coding sequence is TGTGCCACCCGGACTGTGTCGGGAGATACGCAGTATTTT.

The count of this clone is one. The chain recombines TRBV30 with TRBJ2-3, with D unresolved. V lost 3 bases and J 2 bases, leaving 9 bases between the germline ends. The CDR3 totals 13 residues. Germline V lookup: CDR1 GTSNPN, CDR2 SVGIG (reference sequence). CDR3 in DNA: TGTGCCTGGAGATGGCCATCCACAGATACGCAGTATTTT. Protein sequence: CAWRWPSTDTQYF.

The CDR3 region has the DNA TGTGCCAGCAGCGGTGGTTACGAGCAGTACTTC. Amino acid sequence: CASSGGYEQYF. The chain has TRBV6-1 and TRBJ2-7; no firm D call. V was trimmed by 6 bases and J by 4 bases, leaving 7 bases between them. Germline assignment: CDR1 MNHNS and CDR2 SASEGT. The CDR3 length is 11 residues.

This rearrangement joins TRBV2 to TRBJ1-2, with 7 nucleotides matching TRBD1. The ends lost 7 bases at V and 11 bases at J; junction bases unmatched: 13. The CDR3 loop spans 13 amino acids. Per the germline V gene, CDR1 is SNHLY and CDR2 is FYNNEI. The CDR3 protein is CASTQGDGGRYTF. The CDR3 coding sequence is TGTGCCAGCACCCAGGGGGATGGGGGTCGGTACACCTTC.

This clone was recorded only once. The rearrangement joins TRBV7-8 to TRBJ2-7; D might be TRBD1 (6 bases). Germline-derived CDR1 and CDR2 are SGHVS and FQNEAQ. V was cut by 3 bases and J by 10 bases, with 13 bases left in between. The CDR3 has 12 amino acids. The CDR3, as DNA: TGTGCCAGCAGCTTTTACAGGGTCGACCAGTACTTC. Translating it yields CASSFYRVDQYF.

V gene TRBV7-3 combines with J gene TRBJ1-2, with D uncertain. The germline V gene encodes CDR1 SGHTA and CDR2 FQGTGA. Trimming took off 4 bases at V and 6 bases at J, with 6 bases between the two ends. The CDR3 is 11 amino acids. CDR3 coding DNA: TGTGCCAGCAGCTCGGGCGATGGCTACACCTTC. Translated, it gives CASSSGDGYTF.

V gene TRBV5-1 combines with J gene TRBJ1-2; D possibly corresponds to TRBD1 (5 bases). Germline V gene lookup returns CDR1 SGHRS and CDR2 YFSETQ. V lost 0 bases, J lost 8 bases, and 20 bases lay in between. The CDR3 is 16 residues long. CDR3 nucleotide sequence: TGCGCCAGCAGCTTGGAGGGGTCCGGGCCCAACAGAGGCTACACCTTC. Its protein product is CASSLEGSGPNRGYTF. The variable domain in full, completed from reference TRBV5-1 and TRBJ1-2, reads KAGVTQTPRYLIKTRGQQVTLSCSPISGHRSVSWYQQTPGQGLQFLFEYFSETQRNKGNFPGRFSGRQFSNSRSEMNVSTLELGDSALYLCASSLEGSGPNRGYTFGSGTRLTVV.

In its sample, this clone was seen a few times. The chain has TRBV30 and TRBJ2-7, with D maybe TRBD2 (5 bases). CDR1 is GTSNPN, CDR2 SVGIG, per germline (reference sequence). CDR3 length: 13 amino acids. V was trimmed by 2 bases and J by 4 bases, leaving 12 bases between them. The CDR3: CAWSRGYRYEQYF. In nucleotides, the CDR3 is TGTGCCTGGAGTCGGGGTTACCGATACGAGCAGTACTTC.

The V gene is TRBV28, the J gene TRBJ2-5, with TRBD1 matching over 7 bases. The junction had 12 bases not matched to a gene; V was cut back by 6 bases and J by 2 bases. The CDR3 is 16 residues long. Germline CDR1 is MDHEN and CDR2 is SYDVKM. DNA for the CDR3: TGTGCCAGCAGATCCACGACAGGGAGAGTTCAAGAGACCCAGTACTTC. Translation gives CASRSTTGRVQETQYF. Combining the CDR3 with reference TRBV28 and TRBJ2-5 gives the whole variable domain DVKVTQSSRYLVKRTGEKVFLECVQDMDHENMFWYRQDPGLGLRLIYFSYDVKMKEKGDIPEGYSVSREKKERFSLILESASTNQTSMYLCASRSTTGRVQETQYFGPGTRLLVL.

The chain links TRBV7-9 to TRBJ1-4; TRBD1 agrees at 8 bases. From germline, CDR1 is SEHNR and CDR2 FQNEAQ (reference sequence). Trimming removed 5 bases from V and 4 bases from J; junction bases left unmatched: 9. The CDR3 extends over 16 amino acids. As DNA, the CDR3 is TGTGCCAGCAGCCCGGGACAGGTTTGGGGTAATGAAAAACTGTTTTTT. Translation gives CASSPGQVWGNEKLFF.

This clone has only one observation. The chain employs TRBV28 and TRBJ2-3, with a tentative D call TRBD2 (6 bases). Germline V gene sequence: CDR1 MDHEN, CDR2 SYDVKM. V shed 7 bases and J shed 0 bases, with 20 bases lying between them. The CDR3 is made up of 17 amino acids. The CDR3 sequence: CASTWDFSSFSTDTQYF. The CDR3 nucleotides read TGTGCCAGCACTTGGGACTTCTCATCCTTTAGCACAGATACGCAGTATTTT. The full variable domain, completed using reference TRBV28 and TRBJ2-3, is DVKVTQSSRYLVKRTGEKVFLECVQDMDHENMFWYRQDPGLGLRLIYFSYDVKMKEKGDIPEGYSVSREKKERFSLILESASTNQTSMYLCASTWDFSSFSTDTQYFGPGTRLTVL.

The V call is TRBV2, the J call TRBJ2-7; a weak D match, TRBD1 (6 bases). Germline V gives CDR1 SNHLY, CDR2 FYNNEI. V lost 5 bases and J lost 3, with 11 bases in between. The CDR3 spans 13 residues. CDR3 region: CASSRQANYEQYF. The CDR3 DNA sequence: TGTGCCAGCAGTCGACAGGCGAACTACGAGCAGTACTTC.

The CDR3: CASTPRTSGTGELFF. CDR3 coding DNA: TGTGCCAGCACCCCCCGGACTAGCGGCACCGGGGAGCTGTTTTTT. The chain is built from TRBV9 and TRBJ2-2, with 10 positions matching TRBD2. Germline loops: CDR1 SGDLS, CDR2 YYNGEE. V shed 6 bases and J 4 bases; nucleotides not matched to a gene: 6. There are 15 residues in the CDR3.

The chain uses TRBV29-1 and TRBJ2-3, with D perhaps being TRBD1 or TRBD2 (7 bases each). The length of the CDR3 is 15 residues. Germline-derived CDR1 and CDR2 are SQVTM and ANQGSEA. V shed 7 bases and J shed 2 bases, with 19 bases lying between them. The CDR3 nucleotides are TGCAGCGCTCCCCAGGGGGGGGCCTTCACAGATACGCAGTATTTT. Amino acid sequence: CSAPQGGAFTDTQYF.

V and J are TRBV28 and TRBJ2-1; 8 bases map to TRBD1. V dropped 3 bases and J dropped 2; count of bases not matched to a gene: 3. Germline CDR1 reads MDHEN; CDR2 reads SYDVKM. The CDR3 is 15 residues long. The CDR3 spells CASSFAGGPYNEQFF. In DNA, the CDR3 is TGTGCCAGCAGTTTTGCAGGGGGCCCCTACAATGAGCAGTTCTTC.

The chain is built from TRBV28 and TRBJ1-2; 9 bases are shared with TRBD1. Germline V CDR1 and CDR2: MDHEN, SYDVKM. This CDR3 spans 18 amino acids. V gave up 3 bases and J gave up 0 bases; unmatched junction bases: 11. The CDR3 spells CASSLGGGTGWANYGYTF. CDR3 in DNA: TGTGCCAGCAGTTTGGGGGGCGGGACAGGGTGGGCTAACTATGGCTACACCTTC.

This rearrangement joins TRBV5-1 to TRBJ1-2, with a tentative D call TRBD1 (5 bases). Germline V gene sequence: CDR1 SGHRS, CDR2 YFSETQ. The ends were cut back, 0 bases at V and 4 bases at J, with 10 bases in the middle. The CDR3 totals 14 residues. The CDR3 region is CASSLVGQTYGYTF. CDR3 sequence (DNA): TGCGCCAGCAGCTTGGTGGGGCAGACCTATGGCTACACCTTC.

J is TRBJ1-2 and V is TRBV18; no definite D call. CDR3 size: 13 residues. Germline V CDR1 and CDR2: KGHSH, LQKENI. The V gene lost 0 bases and the J gene lost 6 bases, with 8 bases spanning the gap. The CDR3 DNA reads TGTGCCAGCTCACCACCGTCCCGGGATGGCTACACCTTC. Protein product: CASSPPSRDGYTF.

The V gene is TRBV29-1, the J gene TRBJ1-2; unclear D gene. The CDR3 is made up of 14 amino acids. Germline-derived CDR1 and CDR2 are SQVTM and ANQGSEA. V dropped 1 base and J dropped 5 bases, with 14 bases sitting between them. The CDR3 spells CSVEGLEGGYGYTF. The CDR3 region has the DNA TGCAGCGTTGAAGGACTGGAGGGAGGATATGGCTACACCTTC.

The chain couples TRBV19 to TRBJ1-5; possible D gene TRBD1, 5 bases. The CDR3 covers 15 residues. V lost 5 bases and J 7 bases, leaving 18 bases between the germline ends. Germline V gene sequence: CDR1 LNHDA, CDR2 SQIVND (reference sequence). DNA of the CDR3: TGTGCCAGTAGTCTCGGAGGGCAGGGAAGGCAGCCCCAGCATTTT. This encodes CASSLGGQGRQPQHF.

The chain combines TRBV7-6 with TRBJ2-3; D ambiguous. V was pared by 2 bases and J by 1 base, with 10 bases between. Germline V gene lookup returns CDR1 SGHVS and CDR2 FNYEAQ. There are 15 residues in the CDR3. The CDR3 here is CASSLFDGRTDTQYF. In DNA form, the CDR3 reads TGTGCCAGCAGCTTATTCGACGGACGCACAGATACGCAGTATTTT.

This chain uses TRBV16 with TRBJ1-5; no definite D call. Between the trimmed V and J ends, which lost 4 bases and 0 bases, there was a span of 1 base. The CDR3 spans 12 residues. Per the germline V gene, CDR1 is KGHSY and CDR2 is FQNENV. The CDR3 protein is CASSPSNQPQHF. Here the CDR3 DNA reads TGTGCCAGCAGCCCTAGCAATCAGCCCCAGCATTTT.